This record concerns one TCR beta chain sequence. These data come from a study of blood T cell repertoires in COVID-19. Study details: PBMCs, B-cell-depleted T cells, or T cells were the source of the cDNA or gDNA that made up the material.

Profiled with immunoSEQ multiplex PCR; TCRdb holds only in-frame clones, not every one. This sample has some 150,000 clones, with 84% found just once. The CDR3 contains 14 residues. Between the trimmed V and J ends, which lost 0 bases and 7 bases, there was a span of 8 bases. Germline V gives CDR1 SGHTS, CDR2 YDEGEE. The sample taken for sequencing was PBMCs or T cells enriched from blood (not recorded which). This clonotype was obtained from a woman aged 50 to 65 who had been exposed to COVID-19. The rearrangement uses TRBV5-8 and TRBJ1-6; the D is unclear. The CDR3 DNA reads as TGTGCCAGCAGCTTGGGCGGGCAAAATTCACCCCTCCACTTT. Protein: CASSLGGQNSPLHF.